The rows below give T cell receptor beta chains drawn from one sample of a study of T cells in Graves' hyperthyroidism and ophthalmopathy. Each CDR3 protein is one row after TCRdb ran MiXCR on the multiplex PCR reads. The repertoire holds about 560,000 distinct CDR3 sequences, 14% seen once, with approximately 15% in the top ten. The sample taken for sequencing was blood. These receptors were collected from a woman between 35 and 50 years old with Graves' hyperthyroidism. Each CDR3 is given with its conserved first and last residue. Each record gives: clone size, J gene, D gene, V gene, CDR3 protein, CDR3 DNA. A D gene is named only where the DNA matches it firmly. Clone size is stated in some rows and not others, as once, few, many or a class when expanded.

>many|TRBJ1-1|NA|TRBV10-3
CAISLGSTEAFF
TGTGCCATCAGTCTCGGGAGCACTGAAGCTTTCTTT
>NA|TRBJ1-3|TRBD1|TRBV6-1
CASSKDRVGNTIYF
TGTGCCAGCAGTAAGGACAGGGTCGGAAACACCATATATTTT
>NA|TRBJ2-3|TRBD2|TRBV7-3
CASSLAGLAPSGRATDTQYF
TGTGCCAGCAGCTTAGCCGGATTAGCCCCTAGCGGGAGGGCCACAGATACGCAGTATTTT
>many|TRBJ2-1|NA|TRBV12-3/TRBV12-4
CASSSTVVRTEVYNEQFF
TGTGCCAGCAGCTCAACGGTGGTGAGGACGGAGGTCTACAATGAGCAGTTCTTC
>few|TRBJ2-5|TRBD2|TRBV6-2/TRBV6-3
CASTTSGRETQYF
TGTGCCAGCACGACTAGCGGGAGGGAGACCCAGTACTTC
>many|TRBJ1-5|NA|TRBV6-1
CASSPREGRNQPQHF
TGTGCCAGCAGTCCCCGGGAGGGGCGCAATCAGCCCCAGCATTTT
>many|TRBJ1-1|NA|TRBV20-1
CSARDQWGGGNTEAFF
TGCAGTGCTAGGGACCAATGGGGAGGGGGGAACACTGAAGCTTTCTTT
>many|TRBJ2-7|TRBD2|TRBV6-1
CASSHEALGGAYEQYF
TGTGCCAGCAGCCACGAGGCTCTGGGAGGGGCTTACGAGCAGTACTTC
>NA|TRBJ2-7|NA|TRBV13
CASSSPPRSYEQYF
TGTGCCAGCAGCTCCCCCCCCCGCTCCTACGAGCAGTACTTC
>many|TRBJ2-7|NA|TRBV2
CASSETGNVYEQYF
TGTGCCAGCAGTGAGACCGGGAATGTCTACGAGCAGTACTTC
>few|TRBJ2-2|NA|TRBV10-3
CAISDLDSNTGELFF
TGTGCCATCAGTGATCTAGACAGCAACACCGGGGAGCTGTTTTTT
>many|TRBJ2-7|NA|TRBV27
CASSSTRVSYEQYF
TGTGCCAGCAGTTCGACTAGAGTCTCCTACGAGCAGTACTTC
>few|TRBJ2-5|TRBD2|TRBV4-2
CASSQGTSGSRETQYF
TGTGCCAGCAGCCAAGGGACTAGCGGGAGTCGGGAGACCCAGTACTTC
>many|TRBJ2-3|NA|TRBV30
CAWSPARRGTDTQYF
TGTGCCTGGAGTCCGGCCAGGAGAGGCACAGATACGCAGTATTTT
>many|TRBJ1-2|NA|TRBV12-3/TRBV12-4
CASSFTMNYGYTF
TGTGCCAGCAGTTTCACAATGAACTATGGCTACACCTTC
>many|TRBJ1-6|NA|TRBV28
CASSLTGSNSPLHF
TGTGCCAGCAGTTTGACAGGATCTAATTCACCCCTCCACTTT